Shown below are 2 T cell receptor beta chains from a single sample sequenced in a study of T cell responses to AZD1222 COVID-19 vaccine. Profiled with immunoSEQ multiplex PCR; TCRdb holds only in-frame clones, not every one. The repertoire consists of some 150,000 clones, with about 88% occurring once and the leading ten covering less than 3.5%. The source material was peripheral blood, sampled on day 0 of AZD1222 vaccination. The receptors stem from an adult in good health.

V usage is TRBV12-3 or TRBV12-4 and J usage is TRBJ1-6, with unresolved D. Trimming cost V 10 bases and J 8 bases, with 15 bases left between them. The CDR3 runs 13 residues. The CDR3 protein is CATTWASHSPLHF. CDR3 coding DNA: TGTGCCACCACCTGGGCATCGCATTCACCCCTCCACTTT.

V usage is TRBV7-2 and J usage is TRBJ2-1; 9 nucleotides align to TRBD2. V lost 6 bases and J lost 6; bases outside the gene matches: 9. CDR3 size: 15 residues. Germline assignment: CDR1 SGHTA and CDR2 FQGNSA. In nucleotides, the CDR3 is TGTGCCAGCAGTCGCGGGGGGGCTACATCCAATGAGCAGTTCTTC. Protein product: CASSRGGATSNEQFF.